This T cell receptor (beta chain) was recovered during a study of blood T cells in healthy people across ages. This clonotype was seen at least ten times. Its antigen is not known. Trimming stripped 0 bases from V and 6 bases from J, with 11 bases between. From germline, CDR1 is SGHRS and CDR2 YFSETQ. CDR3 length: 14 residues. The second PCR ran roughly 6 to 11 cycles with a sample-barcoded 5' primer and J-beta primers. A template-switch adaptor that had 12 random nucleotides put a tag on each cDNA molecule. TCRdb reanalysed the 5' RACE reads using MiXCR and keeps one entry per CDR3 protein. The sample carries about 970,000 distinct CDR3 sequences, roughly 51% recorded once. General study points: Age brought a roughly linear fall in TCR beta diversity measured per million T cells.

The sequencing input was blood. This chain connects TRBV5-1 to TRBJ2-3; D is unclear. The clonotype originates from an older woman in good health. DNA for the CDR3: TGCGCCAGCAGCTTGGAGTCCCCTGGGGATACGCAGTATTTT. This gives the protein CASSLESPGDTQYF.